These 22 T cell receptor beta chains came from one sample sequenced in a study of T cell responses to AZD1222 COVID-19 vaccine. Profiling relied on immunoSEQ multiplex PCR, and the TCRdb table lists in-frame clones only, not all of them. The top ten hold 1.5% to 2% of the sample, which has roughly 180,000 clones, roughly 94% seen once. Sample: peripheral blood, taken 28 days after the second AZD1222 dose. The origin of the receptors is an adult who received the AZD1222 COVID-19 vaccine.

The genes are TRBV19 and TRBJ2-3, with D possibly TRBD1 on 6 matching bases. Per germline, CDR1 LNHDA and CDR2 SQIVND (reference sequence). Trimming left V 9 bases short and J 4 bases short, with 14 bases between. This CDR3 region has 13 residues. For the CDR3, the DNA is TGTGCCAGCAGGGGCAGGGGAGCAGATACGCAGTATTTT. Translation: CASRGRGADTQYF.

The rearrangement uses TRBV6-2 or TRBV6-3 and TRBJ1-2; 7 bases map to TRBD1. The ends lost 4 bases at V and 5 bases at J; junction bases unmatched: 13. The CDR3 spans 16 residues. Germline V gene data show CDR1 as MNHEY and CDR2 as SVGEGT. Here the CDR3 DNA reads TGTGCCAGCAGTTGGGTCCACAGGGGTGGAAAATATGGCTACACCTTC. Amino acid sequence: CASSWVHRGGKYGYTF.

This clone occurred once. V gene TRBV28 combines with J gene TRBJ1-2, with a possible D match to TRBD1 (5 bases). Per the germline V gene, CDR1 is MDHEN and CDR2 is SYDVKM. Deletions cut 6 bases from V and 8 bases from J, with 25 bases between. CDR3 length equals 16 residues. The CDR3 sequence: CASSTTWGATSRGYTF. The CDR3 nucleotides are TGTGCCAGCAGCACGACTTGGGGCGCTACGAGTCGGGGCTACACCTTC.

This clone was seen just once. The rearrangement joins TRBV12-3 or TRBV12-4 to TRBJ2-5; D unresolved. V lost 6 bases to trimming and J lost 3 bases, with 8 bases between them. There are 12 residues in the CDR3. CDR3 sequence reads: CASSLAKETQYF. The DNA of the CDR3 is TGTGCCAGCAGCCTGGCGAAAGAGACCCAGTACTTC.

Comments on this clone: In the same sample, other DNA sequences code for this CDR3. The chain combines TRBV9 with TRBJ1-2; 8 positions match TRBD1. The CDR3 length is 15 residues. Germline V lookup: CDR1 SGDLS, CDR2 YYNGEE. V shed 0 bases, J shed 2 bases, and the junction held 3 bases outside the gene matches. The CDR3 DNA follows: TGTGCCAGCAGCGTAGCAACAGGGGGGAACTATGGCTACACCTTC. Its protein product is CASSVATGGNYGYTF.

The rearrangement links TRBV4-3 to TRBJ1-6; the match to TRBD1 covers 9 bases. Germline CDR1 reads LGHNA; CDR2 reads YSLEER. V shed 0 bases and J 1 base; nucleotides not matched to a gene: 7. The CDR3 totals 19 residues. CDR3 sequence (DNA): TGCGCCAGCAGCCAAGATCCGGGACAGGGTGCATCCTATAATTCACCCCTCCACTTT. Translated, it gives CASSQDPGQGASYNSPLHF.

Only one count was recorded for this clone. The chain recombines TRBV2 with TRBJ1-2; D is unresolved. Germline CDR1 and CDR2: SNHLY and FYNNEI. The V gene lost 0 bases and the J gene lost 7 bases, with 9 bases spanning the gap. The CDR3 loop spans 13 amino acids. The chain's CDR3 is CASSEARLGGYTF. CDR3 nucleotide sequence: TGTGCCAGCAGTGAAGCGAGGTTGGGTGGCTACACCTTC. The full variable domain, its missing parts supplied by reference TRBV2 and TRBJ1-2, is EPEVTQTPSHQVTQMGQEVILRCVPISNHLYFYWYRQILGQKVEFLVSFYNNEISEKSEIFDDQFSVERPDGSNFTLKIRSTKLEDSAMYFCASSEARLGGYTFGSGTRLTVV.

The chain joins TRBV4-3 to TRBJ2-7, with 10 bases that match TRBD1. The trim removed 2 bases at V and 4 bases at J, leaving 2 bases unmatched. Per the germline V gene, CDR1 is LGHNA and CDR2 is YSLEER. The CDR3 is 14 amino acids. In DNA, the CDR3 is TGCGCCAGCAGCCAACGACAGGGGGCGTACGAGCAGTACTTC. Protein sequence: CASSQRQGAYEQYF.

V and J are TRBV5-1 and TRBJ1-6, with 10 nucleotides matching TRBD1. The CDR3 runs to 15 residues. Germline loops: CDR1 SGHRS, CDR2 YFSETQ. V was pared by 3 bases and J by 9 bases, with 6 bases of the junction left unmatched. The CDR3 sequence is CASSSGTGAISPLHF. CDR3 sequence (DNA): TGCGCCAGCAGCTCCGGGACAGGGGCTATTTCACCCCTCCACTTT.

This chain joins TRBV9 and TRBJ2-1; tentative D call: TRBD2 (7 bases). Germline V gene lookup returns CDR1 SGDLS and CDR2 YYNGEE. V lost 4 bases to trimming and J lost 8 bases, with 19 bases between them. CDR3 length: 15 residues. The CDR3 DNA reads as TGTGCCAGCAGCCCAGGAGGGGGGGGCCTCGATGAGCAGTTCTTC. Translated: CASSPGGGGLDEQFF.

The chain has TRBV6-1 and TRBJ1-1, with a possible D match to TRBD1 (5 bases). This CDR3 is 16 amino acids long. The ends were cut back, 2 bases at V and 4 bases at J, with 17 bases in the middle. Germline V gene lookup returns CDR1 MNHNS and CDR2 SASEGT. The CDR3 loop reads CASSEIFGGRGTEAFF. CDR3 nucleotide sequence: TGTGCCAGCAGTGAAATATTTGGGGGACGTGGCACTGAAGCTTTCTTT.

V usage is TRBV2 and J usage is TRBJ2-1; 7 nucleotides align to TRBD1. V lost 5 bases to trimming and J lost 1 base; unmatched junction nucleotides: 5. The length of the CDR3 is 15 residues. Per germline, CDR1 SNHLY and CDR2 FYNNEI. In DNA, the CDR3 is TGTGCCAGCAGTATACAGGGGCCGTCCTACAATGAGCAGTTCTTC. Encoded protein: CASSIQGPSYNEQFF.

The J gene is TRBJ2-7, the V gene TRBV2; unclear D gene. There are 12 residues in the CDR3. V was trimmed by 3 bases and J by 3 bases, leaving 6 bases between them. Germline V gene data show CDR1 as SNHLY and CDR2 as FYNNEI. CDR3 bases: TGTGCCAGCAGTGAGATGGACTACGAGCAGTACTTC. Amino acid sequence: CASSEMDYEQYF. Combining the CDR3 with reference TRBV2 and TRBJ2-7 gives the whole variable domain EPEVTQTPSHQVTQMGQEVILRCVPISNHLYFYWYRQILGQKVEFLVSFYNNEISEKSEIFDDQFSVERPDGSNFTLKIRSTKLEDSAMYFCASSEMDYEQYFGPGTRLTVT.

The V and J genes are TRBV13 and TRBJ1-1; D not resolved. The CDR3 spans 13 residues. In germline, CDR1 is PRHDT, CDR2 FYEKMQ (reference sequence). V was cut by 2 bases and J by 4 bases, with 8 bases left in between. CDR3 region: CASSLSVLTEAFF. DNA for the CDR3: TGTGCCAGCAGCTTATCTGTTCTCACTGAAGCTTTCTTT.

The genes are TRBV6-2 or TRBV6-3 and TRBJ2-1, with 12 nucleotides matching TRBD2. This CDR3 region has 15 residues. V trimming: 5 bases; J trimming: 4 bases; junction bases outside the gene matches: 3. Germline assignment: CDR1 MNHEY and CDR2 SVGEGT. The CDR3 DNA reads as TGTGCCAGCAGTCTGACTAGCGGGGGTTACAATGAGCAGTTCTTC. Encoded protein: CASSLTSGGYNEQFF.

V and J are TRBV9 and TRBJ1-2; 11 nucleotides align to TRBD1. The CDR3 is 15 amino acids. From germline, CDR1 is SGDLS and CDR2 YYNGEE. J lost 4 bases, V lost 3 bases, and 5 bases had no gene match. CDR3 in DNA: TGTGCCAGCAGCGAACGGGACAGGGGGGTCTATGGCTACACCTTC. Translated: CASSERDRGVYGYTF.

The DNA for the CDR3 is TGTGCCAGCACCCGACAGGGGATGAACACTGAAGCTTTCTTT. Protein sequence: CASTRQGMNTEAFF. The rearrangement links TRBV2 to TRBJ1-1; 8 bases fit TRBD1. Per the germline V gene, CDR1 is SNHLY and CDR2 is FYNNEI. CDR3 length: 14 amino acids. After removal of 7 bases from V and 0 bases from J, the junction contained 4 bases not matched to a gene.

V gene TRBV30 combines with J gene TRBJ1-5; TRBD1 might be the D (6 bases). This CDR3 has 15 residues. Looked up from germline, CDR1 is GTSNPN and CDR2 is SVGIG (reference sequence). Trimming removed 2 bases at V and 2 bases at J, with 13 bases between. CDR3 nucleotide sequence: TGTGCCTGGAGTACAACAGGGTTGGGCAATCAGCCCCAGCATTTT. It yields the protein CAWSTTGLGNQPQHF.

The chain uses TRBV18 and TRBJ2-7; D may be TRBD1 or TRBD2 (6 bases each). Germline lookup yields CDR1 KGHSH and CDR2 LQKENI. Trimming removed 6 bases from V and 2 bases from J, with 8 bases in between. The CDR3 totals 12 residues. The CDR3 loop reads CASSGGTYEQYF. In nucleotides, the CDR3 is TGTGCCAGCTCGGGGGGCACCTACGAGCAGTACTTC.

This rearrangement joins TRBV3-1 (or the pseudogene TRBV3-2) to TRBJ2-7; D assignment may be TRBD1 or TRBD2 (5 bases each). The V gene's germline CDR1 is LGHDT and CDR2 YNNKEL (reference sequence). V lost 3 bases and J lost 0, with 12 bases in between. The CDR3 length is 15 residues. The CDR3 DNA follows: TGTGCCAGCAGCCACGAGGGGCTGAGCTCCTACGAGCAGTACTTC. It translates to CASSHEGLSSYEQYF.

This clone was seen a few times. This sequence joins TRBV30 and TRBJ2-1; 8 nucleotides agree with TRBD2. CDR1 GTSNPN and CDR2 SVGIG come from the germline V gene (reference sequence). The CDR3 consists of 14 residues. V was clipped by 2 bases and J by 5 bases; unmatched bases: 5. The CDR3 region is CAWSSGLGNNEQFF. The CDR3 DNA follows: TGTGCCTGGAGTTCGGGACTAGGAAACAATGAGCAGTTCTTC.

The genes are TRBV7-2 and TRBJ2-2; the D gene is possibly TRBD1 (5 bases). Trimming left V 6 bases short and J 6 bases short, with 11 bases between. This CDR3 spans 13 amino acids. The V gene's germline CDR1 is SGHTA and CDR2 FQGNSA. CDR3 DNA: TGTGCCAGCAGATTTAGGGGCTCCGGGGAGCTGTTTTTT. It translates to CASRFRGSGELFF.